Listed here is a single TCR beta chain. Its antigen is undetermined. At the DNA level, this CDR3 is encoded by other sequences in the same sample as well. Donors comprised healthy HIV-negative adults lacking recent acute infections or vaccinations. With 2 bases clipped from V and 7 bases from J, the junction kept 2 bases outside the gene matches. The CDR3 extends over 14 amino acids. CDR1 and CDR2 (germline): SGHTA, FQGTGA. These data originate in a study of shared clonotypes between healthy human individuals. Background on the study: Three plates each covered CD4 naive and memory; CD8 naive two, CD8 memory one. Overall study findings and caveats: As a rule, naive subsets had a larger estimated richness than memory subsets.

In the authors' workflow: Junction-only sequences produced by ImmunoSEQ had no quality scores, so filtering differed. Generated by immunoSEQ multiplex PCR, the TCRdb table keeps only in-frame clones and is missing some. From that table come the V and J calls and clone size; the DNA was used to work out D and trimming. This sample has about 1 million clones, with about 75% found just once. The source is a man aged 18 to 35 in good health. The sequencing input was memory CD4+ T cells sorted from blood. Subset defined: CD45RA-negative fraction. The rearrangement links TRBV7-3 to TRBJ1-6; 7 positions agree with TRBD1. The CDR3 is CASSLGTENSPLHF. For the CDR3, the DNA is TGTGCCAGCAGCTTAGGGACAGAGAATTCACCCCTCCACTTT.